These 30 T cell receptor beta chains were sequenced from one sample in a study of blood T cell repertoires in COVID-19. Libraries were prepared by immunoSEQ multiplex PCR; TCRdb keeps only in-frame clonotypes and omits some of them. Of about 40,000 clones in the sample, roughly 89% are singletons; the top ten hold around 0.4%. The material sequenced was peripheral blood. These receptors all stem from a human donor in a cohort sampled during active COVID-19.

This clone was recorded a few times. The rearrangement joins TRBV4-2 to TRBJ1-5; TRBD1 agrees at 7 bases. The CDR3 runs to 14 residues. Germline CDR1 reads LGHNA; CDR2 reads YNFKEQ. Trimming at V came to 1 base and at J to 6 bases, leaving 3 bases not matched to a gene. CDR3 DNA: TGTGCCAGCAGCCAAGTACAGGGGAGTCAGCCCCAGCATTTT. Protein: CASSQVQGSQPQHF.

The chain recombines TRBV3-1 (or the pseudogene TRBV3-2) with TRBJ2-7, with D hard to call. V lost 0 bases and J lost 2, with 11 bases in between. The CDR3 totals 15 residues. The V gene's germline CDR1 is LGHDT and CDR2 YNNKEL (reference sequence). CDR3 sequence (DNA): TGTGCCAGCAGCCAAGAGGCAGGTCGGACCTACGAGCAGTACTTC. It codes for CASSQEAGRTYEQYF.

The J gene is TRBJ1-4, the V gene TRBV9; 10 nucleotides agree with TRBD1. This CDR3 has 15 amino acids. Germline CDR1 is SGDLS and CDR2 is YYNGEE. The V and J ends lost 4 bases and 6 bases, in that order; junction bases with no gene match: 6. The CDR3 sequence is CASSHGGTGDEKLFF. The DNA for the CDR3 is TGTGCCAGCAGCCATGGGGGGACAGGGGATGAAAAACTGTTTTTT. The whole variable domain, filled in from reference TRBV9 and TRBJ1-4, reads DSGVTQTPKHLITATGQRVTLRCSPRSGDLSVYWYQQSLDQGLQFLIQYYNGEERAKGNILERFSAQQFPDLHSELNLSSLELGDSALYFCASSHGGTGDEKLFFGSGTQLSVL.

The CDR3: CASRPGQAYEQYF. The DNA of the CDR3 is TGTGCCAGCAGACCGGGACAGGCCTACGAGCAGTACTTC. The rearrangement links TRBV27 to TRBJ2-7; TRBD1 matches at 8 bases. Germline CDR1 MNHEY, CDR2 SMNVEV (reference sequence). The CDR3 is 13 residues long. V shed 6 bases and J 2 bases; nucleotides not matched to a gene: 3.

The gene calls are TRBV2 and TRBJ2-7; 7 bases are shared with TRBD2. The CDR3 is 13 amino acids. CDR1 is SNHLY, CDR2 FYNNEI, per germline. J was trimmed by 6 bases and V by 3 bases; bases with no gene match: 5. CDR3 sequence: CASSDRREGEQYF. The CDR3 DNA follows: TGTGCCAGCAGTGATCGGAGGGAGGGCGAGCAGTACTTC.

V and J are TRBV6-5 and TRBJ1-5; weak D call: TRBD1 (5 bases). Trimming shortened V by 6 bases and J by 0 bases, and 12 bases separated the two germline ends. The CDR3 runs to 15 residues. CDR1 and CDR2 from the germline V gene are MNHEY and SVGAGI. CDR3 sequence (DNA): TGTGCCAGCAGGGGGCGACTGAATAGCAATCAGCCCCAGCATTTT. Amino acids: CASRGRLNSNQPQHF.

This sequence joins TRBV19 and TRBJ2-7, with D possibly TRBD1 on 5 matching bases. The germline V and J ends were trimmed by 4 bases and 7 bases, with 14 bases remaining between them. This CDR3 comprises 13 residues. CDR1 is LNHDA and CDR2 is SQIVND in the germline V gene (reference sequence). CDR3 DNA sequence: TGTGCCAGTAGTAATCCGACAGCTAGGGAGCAGTACTTC. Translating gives CASSNPTAREQYF.

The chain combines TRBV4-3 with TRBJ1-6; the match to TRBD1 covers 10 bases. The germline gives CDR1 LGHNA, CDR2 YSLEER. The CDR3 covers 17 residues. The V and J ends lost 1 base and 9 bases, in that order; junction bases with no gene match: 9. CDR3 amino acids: CASSQVGDRGRGSPLHF. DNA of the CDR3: TGCGCCAGCAGCCAAGTGGGGGACAGGGGACGGGGTTCACCCCTCCACTTT.

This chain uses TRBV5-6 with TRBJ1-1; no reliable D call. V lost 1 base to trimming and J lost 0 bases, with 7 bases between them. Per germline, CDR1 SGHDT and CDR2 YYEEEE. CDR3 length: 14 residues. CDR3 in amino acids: CASSLPVMNTEAFF. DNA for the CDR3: TGTGCCAGCAGCTTGCCGGTTATGAACACTGAAGCTTTCTTT.

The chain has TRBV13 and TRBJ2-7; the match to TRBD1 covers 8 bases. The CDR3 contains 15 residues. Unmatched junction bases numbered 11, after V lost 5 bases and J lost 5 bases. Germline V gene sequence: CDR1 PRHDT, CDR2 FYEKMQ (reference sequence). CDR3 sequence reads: CASSTTGTGANEQYF. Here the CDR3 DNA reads TGTGCCAGCAGCACTACCGGGACAGGTGCCAACGAGCAGTACTTC.

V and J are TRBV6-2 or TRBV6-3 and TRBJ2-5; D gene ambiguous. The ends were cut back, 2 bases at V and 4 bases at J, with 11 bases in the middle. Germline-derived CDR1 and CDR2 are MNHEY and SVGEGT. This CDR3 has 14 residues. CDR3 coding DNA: TGTGCCAGCAGTTACAGCGCCGATGGAGAGACCCAGTACTTC. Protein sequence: CASSYSADGETQYF.

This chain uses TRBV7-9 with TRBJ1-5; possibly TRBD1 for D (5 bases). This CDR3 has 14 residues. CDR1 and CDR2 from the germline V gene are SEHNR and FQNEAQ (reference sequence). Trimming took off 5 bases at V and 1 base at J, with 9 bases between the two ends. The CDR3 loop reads CASSRGGSNQPQHF. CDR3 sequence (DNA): TGTGCCAGCAGCCGGGGGGGGAGCAATCAGCCCCAGCATTTT.

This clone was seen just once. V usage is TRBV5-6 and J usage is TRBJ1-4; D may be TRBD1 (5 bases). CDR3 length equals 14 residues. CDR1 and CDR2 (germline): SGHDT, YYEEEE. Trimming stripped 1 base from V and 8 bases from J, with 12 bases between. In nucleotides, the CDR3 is TGTGCCAGCAGCTTGTTTCAGGGCTCCGAAAAACTGTTTTTT. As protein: CASSLFQGSEKLFF.

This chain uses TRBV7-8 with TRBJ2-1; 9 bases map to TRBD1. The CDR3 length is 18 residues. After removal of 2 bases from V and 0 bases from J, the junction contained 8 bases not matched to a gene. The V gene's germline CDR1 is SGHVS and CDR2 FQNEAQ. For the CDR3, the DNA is TGTGCCAGCAGCTTATACAGGGGGCTTTTCGACTCCTACAATGAGCAGTTCTTC. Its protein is CASSLYRGLFDSYNEQFF.

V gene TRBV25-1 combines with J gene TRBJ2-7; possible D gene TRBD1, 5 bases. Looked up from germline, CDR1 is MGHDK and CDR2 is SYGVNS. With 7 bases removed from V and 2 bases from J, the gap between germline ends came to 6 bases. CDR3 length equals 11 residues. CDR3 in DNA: TGTGCCAGCATAGGGGCCTACGAGCAGTACTTC. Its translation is CASIGAYEQYF.

CDR3 bases: TGTGCCAGCAGTGATAGAATTGGTATGGAGCAGTACTTC. Translation gives CASSDRIGMEQYF. The chain has TRBV9 and TRBJ2-7, with unresolved D. Germline V gene lookup returns CDR1 SGDLS and CDR2 YYNGEE. The CDR3 contains 13 residues. V shed 5 bases and J shed 7 bases, with 16 bases lying between them. Looking up the rest from reference TRBV9 and TRBJ2-7 gives the full variable domain: DSGVTQTPKHLITATGQRVTLRCSPRSGDLSVYWYQQSLDQGLQFLIQYYNGEERAKGNILERFSAQQFPDLHSELNLSSLELGDSALYFCASSDRIGMEQYFGPGTRLTVT.

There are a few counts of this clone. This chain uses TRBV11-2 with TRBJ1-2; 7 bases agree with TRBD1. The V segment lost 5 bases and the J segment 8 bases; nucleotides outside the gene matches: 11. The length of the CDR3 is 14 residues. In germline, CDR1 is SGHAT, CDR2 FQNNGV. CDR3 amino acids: CASSRTGGLTGYTF. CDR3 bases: TGTGCCAGCAGCAGGACAGGCGGGTTGACGGGCTACACCTTC.

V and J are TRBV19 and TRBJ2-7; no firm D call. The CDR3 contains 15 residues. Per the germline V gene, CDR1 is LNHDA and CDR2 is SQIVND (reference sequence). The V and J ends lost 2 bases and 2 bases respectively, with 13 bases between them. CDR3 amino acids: CASSISPGTAYEQYF. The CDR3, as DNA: TGTGCCAGTAGTATATCCCCAGGAACTGCCTACGAGCAGTACTTC.

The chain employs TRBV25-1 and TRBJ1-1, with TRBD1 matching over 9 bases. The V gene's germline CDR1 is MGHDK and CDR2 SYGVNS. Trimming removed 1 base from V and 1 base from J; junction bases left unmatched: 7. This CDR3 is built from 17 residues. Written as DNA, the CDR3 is TGTGCCAGCAGTGAATTAGGGACAGGGAAGGGGAACACTGAAGCTTTCTTT. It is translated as CASSELGTGKGNTEAFF.

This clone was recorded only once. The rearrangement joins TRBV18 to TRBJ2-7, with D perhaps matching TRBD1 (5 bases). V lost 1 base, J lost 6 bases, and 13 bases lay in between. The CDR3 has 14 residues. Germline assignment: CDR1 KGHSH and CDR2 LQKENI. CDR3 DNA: TGTGCCAGCTCACCACGGGGCCAGGGTGGCGAGCAGTACTTC. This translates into CASSPRGQGGEQYF.

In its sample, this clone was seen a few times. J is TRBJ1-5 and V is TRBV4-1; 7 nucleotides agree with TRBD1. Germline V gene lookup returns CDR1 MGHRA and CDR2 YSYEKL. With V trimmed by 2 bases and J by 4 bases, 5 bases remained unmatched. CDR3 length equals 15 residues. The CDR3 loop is CASSQHQGENQPQHF. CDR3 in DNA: TGCGCCAGCAGCCAACACCAGGGGGAGAATCAGCCCCAGCATTTT.

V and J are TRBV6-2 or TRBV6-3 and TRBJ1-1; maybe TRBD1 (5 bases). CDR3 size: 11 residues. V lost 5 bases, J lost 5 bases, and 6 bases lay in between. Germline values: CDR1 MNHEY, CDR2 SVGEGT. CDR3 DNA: TGTGCCAGCAGTCAGGGTACTGAAGCTTTCTTT. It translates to CASSQGTEAFF.

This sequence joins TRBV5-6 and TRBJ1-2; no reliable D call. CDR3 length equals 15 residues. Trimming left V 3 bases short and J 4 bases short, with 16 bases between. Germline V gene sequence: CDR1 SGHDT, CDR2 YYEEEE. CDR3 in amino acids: CASSSGISWGYGYTF. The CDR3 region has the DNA TGTGCCAGCAGCTCCGGGATCTCTTGGGGCTATGGCTACACCTTC.

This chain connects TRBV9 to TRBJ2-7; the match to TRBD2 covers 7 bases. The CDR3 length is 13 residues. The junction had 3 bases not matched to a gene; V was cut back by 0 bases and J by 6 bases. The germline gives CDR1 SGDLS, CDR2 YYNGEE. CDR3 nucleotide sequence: TGTGCCAGCAGCGTAGGAGTAGCGGGCGAGCAGTACTTC. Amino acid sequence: CASSVGVAGEQYF.

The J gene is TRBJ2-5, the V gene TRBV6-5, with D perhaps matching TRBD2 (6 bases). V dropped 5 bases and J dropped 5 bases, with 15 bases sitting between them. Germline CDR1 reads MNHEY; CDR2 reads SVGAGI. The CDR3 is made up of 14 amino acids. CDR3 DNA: TGTGCCAGCAGTCCCGCTAGCGCGGGGGAGACCCAGTACTTC. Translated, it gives CASSPASAGETQYF.

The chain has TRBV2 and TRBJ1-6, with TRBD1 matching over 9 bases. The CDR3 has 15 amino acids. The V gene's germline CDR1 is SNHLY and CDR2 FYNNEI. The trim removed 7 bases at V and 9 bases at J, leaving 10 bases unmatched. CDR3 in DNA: TGTGCCAGCACCCGCCGGGACAGGGCTAGTTCACCCCTCCACTTT. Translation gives CASTRRDRASSPLHF.

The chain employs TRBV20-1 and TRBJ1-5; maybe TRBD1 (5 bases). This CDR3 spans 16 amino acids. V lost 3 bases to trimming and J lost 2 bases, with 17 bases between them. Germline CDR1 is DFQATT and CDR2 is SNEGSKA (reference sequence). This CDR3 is CSASSAGVVGNQPQHF. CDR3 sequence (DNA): TGCAGTGCTAGTTCGGCGGGGGTCGTCGGCAATCAGCCCCAGCATTTT.

CDR3 DNA sequence: TGTGCCAGCCAAGGGGGAAATTCACCCCTCCACTTT. Translated, it gives CASQGGNSPLHF. The chain couples TRBV6-5 to TRBJ1-6; tentatively, D is TRBD1 (6 bases). The CDR3 length is 12 residues. V lost 8 bases, J lost 7 bases, and 9 bases lay in between. Germline V lookup: CDR1 MNHEY, CDR2 SVGAGI.

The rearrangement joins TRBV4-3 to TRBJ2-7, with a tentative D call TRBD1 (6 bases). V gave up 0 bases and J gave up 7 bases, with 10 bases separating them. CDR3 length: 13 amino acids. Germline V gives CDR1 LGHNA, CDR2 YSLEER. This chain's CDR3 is CASSQDRTEEQYF. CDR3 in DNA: TGCGCCAGCAGCCAAGATAGGACAGAAGAGCAGTACTTC.

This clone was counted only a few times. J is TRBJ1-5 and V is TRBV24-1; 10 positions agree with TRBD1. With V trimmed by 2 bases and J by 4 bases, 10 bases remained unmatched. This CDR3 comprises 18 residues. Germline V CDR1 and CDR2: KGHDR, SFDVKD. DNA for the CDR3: TGTGCCACCAGTGATTCCTCGATACCGGGACAGGGGAATCAGCCCCAGCATTTT. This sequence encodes CATSDSSIPGQGNQPQHF.